These T cell receptor beta chains were read from a single sample in a study of T cell repertoires in cytomegalovirus infection. Their antigens are not known. TCRdb reanalysed the reads using MiXCR and keeps one entry per CDR3 protein. The table lists fewer than 850,000 distinct CDR3 sequences, almost 30% of them singletons. The sample here was cultured CD8+ T cells from PBMCs, taken from culture after CMV antigen stimulation. These receptors came from a human donor in good health (CMV status not recorded). Some clones in this sample may be carry-over from other donors' samples. CDR3s include the opening cysteine and the closing phenylalanine or tryptophan. The D gene is left open where the match is weak. Expanded clones get a size class; other rows say once, few or many, or leave the size out.

CDR3nt: TGTGCCAGCGCGGACAGGGGTCAAATCCTCAACAATGAGCAGTTCTTC
CDR3aa: CASADRGQILNNEQFF
j_gene: TRBJ2-1
d_gene: TRBD1
abundance: .
v_gene: TRBV27

CDR3nt: TGTGCCAGCACAGGGACAGGCAATTCACCCCTCCACTTT
CDR3aa: CASTGTGNSPLHF
j_gene: TRBJ1-6
d_gene: TRBD1
abundance: .
v_gene: TRBV27

CDR3nt: TGTGCCAGCAGCTTAGGAGGACAGGGGTTATCCTACGAGCAGTACTTC
CDR3aa: CASSLGGQGLSYEQYF
j_gene: TRBJ2-7
d_gene: TRBD1
abundance: .
v_gene: TRBV7-2

CDR3nt: TGTGCCAGTAGTATAGCCCTGCGGACTAGCGGGGTTGCAGATACGCAGTATTTT
CDR3aa: CASSIALRTSGVADTQYF
j_gene: TRBJ2-3
d_gene: TRBD2
abundance: .
v_gene: TRBV19

CDR3nt: TGTGCCAGCAACGACCCAATGGGATTTGTCTATGGCTACACCTTC
CDR3aa: CASNDPMGFVYGYTF
j_gene: TRBJ1-2
d_gene: .
abundance: .
v_gene: TRBV2

CDR3nt: TGTGCTAGCAGCTTATCGGGGCAGGGCCTGCACACCGGGGAGCTGTTTTTT
CDR3aa: CASSLSGQGLHTGELFF
j_gene: TRBJ2-2
d_gene: .
abundance: few
v_gene: TRBV7-7

CDR3nt: TGTGCCAGCAGCTTAGAGGCTGGGGGATCCTACAATGAGCAGTTCTTC
CDR3aa: CASSLEAGGSYNEQFF
j_gene: TRBJ2-1
d_gene: .
abundance: many
v_gene: TRBV7-8

CDR3nt: TGTGCCAGTAGTGGGGGACGAAACACCGGGGAGCTGTTTTTT
CDR3aa: CASSGGRNTGELFF
j_gene: TRBJ2-2
d_gene: .
abundance: few
v_gene: TRBV19

CDR3nt: TGTGCCAGCAGCGCCGGGGGATCACTAGCCAAAAACATTCAGTACTTC
CDR3aa: CASSAGGSLAKNIQYF
j_gene: TRBJ2-4
d_gene: .
abundance: .
v_gene: TRBV9

CDR3nt: TGTGCCAGCAAGCAATCCACAGATACGCAGTATTTT
CDR3aa: CASKQSTDTQYF
j_gene: TRBJ2-3
d_gene: .
abundance: few
v_gene: TRBV12-3/TRBV12-4

CDR3nt: TGTGCCAGCAGCGTAGCCGGGGAAAATTCACCCCTCCACTTT
CDR3aa: CASSVAGENSPLHF
j_gene: TRBJ1-6
d_gene: .
abundance: .
v_gene: TRBV9

CDR3nt: TGTGCCAGTTGGGTGCCAGGGAACACTGAAGCTTTCTTT
CDR3aa: CASWVPGNTEAFF
j_gene: TRBJ1-1
d_gene: .
abundance: .
v_gene: TRBV19

CDR3nt: TGTGCCAGCAGCAACCTCGGGGCCGACACTGAAGCTTTCTTT
CDR3aa: CASSNLGADTEAFF
j_gene: TRBJ1-1
d_gene: .
abundance: few
v_gene: TRBV7-9

CDR3nt: TGTGCCATCCCTGGGACCACCGGGGAGCTGTTTTTT
CDR3aa: CAIPGTTGELFF
j_gene: TRBJ2-2
d_gene: .
abundance: few
v_gene: TRBV10-3

CDR3nt: TGCGCCAGCATGAAACAGGGAGAGGGTACGCAGTATTTT
CDR3aa: CASMKQGEGTQYF
j_gene: TRBJ2-3
d_gene: .
abundance: few
v_gene: TRBV4-1

CDR3nt: TGCAGTGCTAGAGATGGGGAGGGAGGAGGATCACCCCTCCACTTT
CDR3aa: CSARDGEGGGSPLHF
j_gene: TRBJ1-6
d_gene: .
abundance: once
v_gene: TRBV20-1

CDR3nt: TGTGCCAGCAGTTTAACCGCCGGTTTTTCGACCCACACAGATACGCAGTATTTT
CDR3aa: CASSLTAGFSTHTDTQYF
j_gene: TRBJ2-3
d_gene: .
abundance: .
v_gene: TRBV28

CDR3nt: TGTGCCAGCAGCCCGGGACAGTACGTGATCCGCGATGGCTACACCTTC
CDR3aa: CASSPGQYVIRDGYTF
j_gene: TRBJ1-2
d_gene: TRBD1
abundance: few
v_gene: TRBV5-4

CDR3nt: TGTGCCAGCAGCTTGTTTTCAGGGAGGAACACTGAAGCTTTCTTT
CDR3aa: CASSLFSGRNTEAFF
j_gene: TRBJ1-1
d_gene: .
abundance: .
v_gene: TRBV5-4

CDR3nt: TGTGCCAGCAGCATTTCTAGCGGGGGGTACTACAATGAGCAGTTCTTC
CDR3aa: CASSISSGGYYNEQFF
j_gene: TRBJ2-1
d_gene: TRBD2
abundance: few
v_gene: TRBV7-6